These T cell receptor beta chains were read from a single sample in a study of identical twins. A single record per CDR3 protein comes from TCRdb applying MiXCR to the 5' RACE reads. Among some 790,000 distinct CDR3 sequences listed, about 20% were seen once. A further study also used this sample, focusing on T cells expressing NK-cell markers.

Sequencing was done on a sample of PBMCs. The receptors shown here come from a woman younger than 35 in good health. CDR3s include the opening cysteine and the closing phenylalanine or tryptophan. D genes are given only for firm matches. Not every row has a clone size; where given, it reads once, few, many or a size class.

V gene	D gene	J gene	clone size	CDR3 DNA	CDR3 protein
TRBV7-3	-	TRBJ2-3	few	TGTGCCAGCAGGTGGGACGCCACAGATACGCAGTATTTT	CASRWDATDTQYF
TRBV20-1	-	TRBJ2-7	few	TGCAGTGCGCCGACGGACGGTCCCTACGAGCAGTACTTC	CSAPTDGPYEQYF
TRBV20-1	TRBD1	TRBJ1-1	few	TGCAGTGCTATGGACAGGATGAACACTGAAGCTTTCTTT	CSAMDRMNTEAFF
TRBV27	-	TRBJ2-2	-	TGTGCCAGCAGGACTGCGAACACCGGGGAGCTGTTTTTT	CASRTANTGELFF
TRBV12-3/TRBV12-4	TRBD1	TRBJ1-1	-	TGTGCCAGCAGGCCGTTGGGACAGGGAAACACTGAAGCTTTCTTT	CASRPLGQGNTEAFF
TRBV30	-	TRBJ1-5	-	TGTGCCTGGAGCCGGGGCGCTTATCAGCCCCAGCATTTT	CAWSRGAYQPQHF
TRBV6-4	-	TRBJ2-2	few	TGTGCCAGCAGTTATCTTACGGTCACCGGGGAGCTGTTTTTT	CASSYLTVTGELFF
TRBV5-1	-	TRBJ2-1	few	TGCGCCAGCAGCTCCGCCTTATTATCTGAGCAGTTCTTC	CASSSALLSEQFF
TRBV11-3	TRBD2	TRBJ2-7	-	TGTGCCAGCAGTATTAGGGGAGCTAGCGGATCCTACGAGCAGTACTTC	CASSIRGASGSYEQYF
TRBV7-2	TRBD2	TRBJ2-1	-	TGTGCCAGCAGGACCCGGAGGGCTAGCGGGGGGGCTCGGGAGTTCTTC	CASRTRRASGGAREFF
TRBV7-9	-	TRBJ2-5	many	TGTGCCAGCAGCTCTCAGGGCGAGACCCAGTACTTC	CASSSQGETQYF
TRBV20-1	TRBD2	TRBJ2-5	few	TGCAGTGCGGGAGGGCCTTTAAGGGAGACCCAGTACTTC	CSAGGPLRETQYF
TRBV9	-	TRBJ2-5	few	TGTGCCAGCAGCGTGACTACTGGGGAGACCCAGTACTTC	CASSVTTGETQYF
TRBV29-1	TRBD1	TRBJ1-2	-	TGCAGCGATACCGGAACAGGGGGCGTCGACTATGGCTACACCTTC	CSDTGTGGVDYGYTF
TRBV7-2	TRBD2	TRBJ2-7	-	TGTGCCAGCAGCTTAGGCGGGAGGGCCGCCGAGCAGTACTTC	CASSLGGRAAEQYF
TRBV9	-	TRBJ2-5	-	TGTGCCAGCAGCGTCAAAACTGGGGAGACCCAGTACTTC	CASSVKTGETQYF
TRBV10-2	-	TRBJ1-1	-	TGCGCCAGCAGGGCTAGGCTGATCGCTGAAGCTTTCTTT	CASRARLIAEAFF
TRBV12-3/TRBV12-4	TRBD2	TRBJ2-7	few	TGTGCCAGCAGAACTAGCGGGAGGGTTTACGAGCAGTACTTC	CASRTSGRVYEQYF
TRBV12-3/TRBV12-4	-	TRBJ1-1	few	TGTGCCAGCAGTCGAGGAGGGTTGAACACTGAAGCTTTCTTT	CASSRGGLNTEAFF
TRBV12-3/TRBV12-4	-	TRBJ2-3	few	TGTGCCAGCAGTAAGGTGGTGAAAGCCCCAGATACGCAGTATTTT	CASSKVVKAPDTQYF
TRBV7-2	-	TRBJ1-6	few	TGTGCCAGCAGCTTAGAAACAGGGTATAATTCACCCCTCCACTTT	CASSLETGYNSPLHF
TRBV29-1	-	TRBJ2-2	few	TGCAGCGTTGAAAAGCCCATCGGGGCCGGGGAGCTGTTTTTT	CSVEKPIGAGELFF
TRBV7-2	-	TRBJ2-1	few	TGTGCCAGCAGCCGAAGGGACCGCAACCCCTACAATGAGCAGTTCTTC	CASSRRDRNPYNEQFF
TRBV27	-	TRBJ2-1	few	TGTGCCAGCAGTTACAGGGAAAATGAGCAGTTCTTC	CASSYRENEQFF
TRBV5-1	-	TRBJ2-6	-	TGCGCCAGCAGCTCAACAGGGACCCCTGGGGCCAACGTCCTGACTTTC	CASSSTGTPGANVLTF
TRBV14	-	TRBJ1-1	few	TGTGCCAGCAAAAGGGGGGCTGGAGCTTTCTTT	CASKRGAGAFF
TRBV6-1	-	TRBJ2-7	-	TGTGCCAGCAGCCGAACTCATGGAGGGGGATCCTACGAGCAGTACTTC	CASSRTHGGGSYEQYF
TRBV18	-	TRBJ1-6	few	TGTGCCAGCGTACCATCTCGGGATTCACCCCTCCACTTT	CASVPSRDSPLHF
TRBV12-3/TRBV12-4	-	TRBJ1-6	few	TGTGCCAGCAGTTTAGGCCTCTCACCCCTCCACTTT	CASSLGLSPLHF
TRBV13	-	TRBJ1-2	few	TGTGCCAGCAGCTTACGAAGAGGGGCACAGGGCTACACCTTC	CASSLRRGAQGYTF
TRBV28	-	TRBJ2-5	few	TGTGCCAGCAGTTGGTCCAGGGCGGAGACCCAGTACTTC	CASSWSRAETQYF
TRBV5-1	-	TRBJ2-7	many	TGCGCCAGCAGCTTGTCTCCGCCTGACGCCGAGCAGTACTTC	CASSLSPPDAEQYF
TRBV20-1	-	TRBJ2-1	few	TGCAGTGCTAGAGATCTCTGGCGGGCGATGGAGTTCTTC	CSARDLWRAMEFF
TRBV10-2	-	TRBJ2-1	-	TGCGCCAGCTTAGGTACAGCGGTCGATTTCTACAATGAGCAGTTCTTC	CASLGTAVDFYNEQFF
TRBV10-1	TRBD2	TRBJ2-3	-	TGCGCCAGCAGTGTATTGGCGGGGGACGTCGCAGATACGCAGTATTTT	CASSVLAGDVADTQYF
TRBV12-3/TRBV12-4	-	TRBJ2-7	few	TGTGCCAGCAGTTTAATTCTCGGGTCGGAGAACTACGAGCAGTACTTC	CASSLILGSENYEQYF
TRBV5-1	TRBD2	TRBJ2-3	few	TGCGCCAGCAGTCGGAGCGGGAGTGATTCAGATACGCAGTATTTT	CASSRSGSDSDTQYF
TRBV20-1	-	TRBJ1-4	-	TGCAGTGCTAGTGTGGGCTCGGTGGAAAAACTGTTTTTT	CSASVGSVEKLFF
TRBV29-1	-	TRBJ1-1	-	TGCAGCGTTGTAAGGGGAAACACTGAAGCTTTCTTT	CSVVRGNTEAFF
TRBV15	-	TRBJ2-7	once	TGTGCCACCAGCAGAGATTCGAGCAGCGCCTACGAGCAGTACTTC	CATSRDSSSAYEQYF
TRBV18	TRBD1	TRBJ1-1	-	TGTGCCAGCTCACCTATCCGGGACAGGGGGGCTGAAGCTTTCTTT	CASSPIRDRGAEAFF
TRBV29-1	-	TRBJ2-1	-	TGCAGCGTTGTTGGGTCGGGGAGCTCTTACAATGAGCAGTTCTTC	CSVVGSGSSYNEQFF
TRBV6-2/TRBV6-3	-	TRBJ1-5	many	TGTGCCAGCAGTTACATGGCGGAAAATCAGCCCCAGCATTTT	CASSYMAENQPQHF
TRBV7-9	-	TRBJ2-7	-	TGTGCCAGCAGCTTATCTTCGGGACTCTCATTCTACGAGCAGTACTTC	CASSLSSGLSFYEQYF
TRBV20-1	-	TRBJ2-7	-	TGCAGTGCTAGTTGGGGCAGAGGAGACGAGCAGTACTTC	CSASWGRGDEQYF
TRBV7-9	-	TRBJ1-4	many	TGTGCCAGCAGCTTAGCAGGGATAGTGGGAGAAAAACTGTTTTTT	CASSLAGIVGEKLFF
TRBV10-3	-	TRBJ2-5	few	TGTGCCATCAGTGAGTTCGGAGAGACCCAGTACTTC	CAISEFGETQYF
TRBV10-3	TRBD1	TRBJ2-1	few	TGTGCCATCAAAATCCGGGACAGGGAATCGGATGAGCAGTTCTTC	CAIKIRDRESDEQFF
TRBV4-2	-	TRBJ2-1	-	TGTGCCAGCAGCCAGGGGGTAGCCGATGAGCAGTTCTTC	CASSQGVADEQFF